This passage covers 30 T cell receptor beta chains from one sample sequenced in a study of T cells in Graves' hyperthyroidism and ophthalmopathy. Amplified regions were TCR beta CDR3 sequences from RNA transcripts. A first-round RT-PCR of the TCR CDR3 used the HTBI primer set. Via MiXCR, TCRdb re-called the multiplex PCR reads, giving one row per CDR3 protein. The data contain under 400,000 distinct CDR3 sequences, roughly 18% of them seen just once; the ten biggest clones take up around 54%. The sequencing sample was made of blood. These receptor sequences come from a woman between 50 and 59 years old with Graves' hyperthyroidism.

This rearrangement joins TRBV28 to TRBJ1-3, with D tentatively TRBD1 (5 bases). This CDR3 region has 14 residues. V lost 7 bases to trimming and J lost 1 base, with 11 bases between them. Germline V gene sequence: CDR1 MDHEN, CDR2 SYDVKM. The CDR3 bases are TGTGCCAGCATAGACAGCTTGTCTGGAAACACCATATATTTT. It encodes CASIDSLSGNTIYF.

This clonotype was observed many times. Relative to the germline gene, one junction end is altered; a read error may explain this. The V call is TRBV7-7, the J call TRBJ2-1, with TRBD2 matching 9 bases. The CDR3 contains 13 residues. Per the germline V gene, CDR1 is SSHAT and CDR2 is FNYEAQ (reference sequence). CDR3 protein: CASSGGWEDEQFF. CDR3 in DNA: TGTGCTAGCAGCGGGGGGTGGGAGGATGAGCAGTTCTTC.

This clonotype was counted many times. The V call is TRBV28, the J call TRBJ1-5; D uncertain. V was clipped by 10 bases and J by 0 bases, with 16 bases between them. The CDR3 is 15 amino acids. Looked up from germline, CDR1 is MDHEN and CDR2 is SYDVKM. Here the CDR3 DNA reads TGTGCCACCTCAGTCTGGGCAGATAGCAATCAGCCCCAGCATTTT. Amino acids: CATSVWADSNQPQHF.

The chain employs TRBV7-3 and TRBJ1-1, with a weak D call TRBD1 (5 bases). The germline V gene encodes CDR1 SGHTA and CDR2 FQGTGA. Trimming pared 0 bases from V and 4 bases from J, leaving 12 bases between. This CDR3 contains 15 residues. The CDR3: CASSLTMGQTTEAFF. DNA for the CDR3: TGTGCCAGCAGCTTAACGATGGGGCAGACCACTGAAGCTTTCTTT.

This chain uses TRBV20-1 with TRBJ1-1; D uncertain. V was cut by 5 bases and J by 1 base, with 8 bases left in between. The CDR3 consists of 12 residues. The V gene's germline CDR1 is DFQATT and CDR2 SNEGSKA (reference sequence). The CDR3 DNA is TGCAGTGCTCCCGGGAAGAACACTGAAGCTTTCTTT. Translated: CSAPGKNTEAFF.

The rearrangement joins TRBV6-2 or TRBV6-3 to TRBJ2-7, with 12 bases identical to TRBD2. The CDR3 consists of 17 residues. Per germline, CDR1 MNHEY and CDR2 SVGEGT. The trim removed 0 bases at V and 6 bases at J, leaving 9 bases unmatched. In DNA form, the CDR3 reads TGTGCCAGCAGTTACTCAAGACTAGCGGGGGAAGAGGGCGAGCAGTACGTC. Amino acid sequence: CASSYSRLAGEEGEQYV.

This clonotype was counted only a few times. The V gene is TRBV3-1, the J gene TRBJ2-5; 15 positions match TRBD2. The CDR3 loop spans 18 amino acids. V lost 4 bases, J lost 6 bases, and 12 bases stayed unmatched. Germline loops: CDR1 LGHDT, CDR2 YNNKEL (reference sequence). CDR3 nucleotides: TGTGCCAGCAGCCCTCCTGAGGGACTAGCGGGAGGCATGAAGACCCAGTACTTC. Amino acid sequence: CASSPPEGLAGGMKTQYF.

This clonotype was counted a few times. The chain links TRBV3-1 to TRBJ2-7; tentatively, D is TRBD1 or TRBD2 (5 bases each). V was shortened by 6 bases and J by 12 bases, with 12 bases between the two germline ends. Germline V gives CDR1 LGHDT, CDR2 YNNKEL (reference sequence). CDR3 size: 10 residues. The CDR3 spells CASRPGPAYF. The CDR3 coding sequence is TGTGCCAGCAGGCCGGGACCAGCGTACTTC.

This clonotype came up a few times. The V call is TRBV7-9, the J call TRBJ2-1; D assignment may be TRBD1 or TRBD2 (6 bases each). The CDR3 loop spans 13 amino acids. Trimming removed 6 bases from V and 8 bases from J, with 14 bases in between. In germline, CDR1 is SEHNR, CDR2 FQNEAQ (reference sequence). CDR3 sequence reads: CASSQPGGDEQFF. CDR3 DNA sequence: TGTGCCAGCAGTCAACCCGGGGGCGATGAGCAGTTCTTC. Supplemented by reference TRBV7-9 and TRBJ2-1, the full variable domain reads DTGVSQNPRHKITKRGQNVTFRCDPISEHNRLYWYRQTLGQGPEFLTYFQNEAQLEKSRLLSDRFSAERPKGSFSTLEIQRTEQGDSAMYLCASSQPGGDEQFFGPGTRLTVL.

This clonotype was found many times. The chain combines TRBV7-2 with TRBJ2-7, with 14 positions matching TRBD2. There are 15 residues in the CDR3. V shed 8 bases, J shed 2 bases, and the junction held 5 bases outside the gene matches. Germline assignment: CDR1 SGHTA and CDR2 FQGNSA. The CDR3 bases are TGTGCCAGCGGACTAGCGGGAGGCGGTACCTACGAGCAGTACTTC. It translates to CASGLAGGGTYEQYF.

CDR3 DNA sequence: TGTGCCAGCAGCGTACAGCCCGCGACCGGGGAGCTGTTTTTT. Translating it yields CASSVQPATGELFF. The chain joins TRBV6-4 to TRBJ2-2; no reliable D call. This CDR3 spans 14 amino acids. Trimming shortened V by 6 bases and J by 5 bases, and 13 bases separated the two germline ends. The germline V gene has CDR1 MRHNA and CDR2 SNTAGT.

This clonotype was counted only a few times. This rearrangement joins TRBV5-8 to TRBJ1-2; D call uncertain. Trimming took off 3 bases at V and 6 bases at J, with 18 bases between the two ends. The CDR3 contains 15 residues. The V gene's germline CDR1 is SGHTS and CDR2 YDEGEE. The CDR3 protein is CASSSPRPRSDGYTF. The DNA for the CDR3 is TGTGCCAGCAGCTCCCCCCGCCCCAGGTCGGATGGCTACACCTTC.

The chain employs TRBV28 and TRBJ2-1; D not resolved. Per germline, CDR1 MDHEN and CDR2 SYDVKM. There are 14 residues in the CDR3. V lost 6 bases to trimming and J lost 10 bases, with 19 bases between them. CDR3 coding DNA: TGTGCCAGCAGCGATGACCGGGCCCCGATCGAGCAGTTCTTC. It translates to CASSDDRAPIEQFF.

The V gene is TRBV20-1, the J gene TRBJ1-3; D is perhaps TRBD1 (5 bases). This CDR3 is built from 18 residues. Germline loops: CDR1 DFQATT, CDR2 SNEGSKA (reference sequence). V was cut by 1 base and J by 0 bases, with 19 bases left in between. The CDR3 region is CSARVLGAVPNSGNTIYF. The CDR3 DNA reads as TGCAGTGCTAGAGTGCTCGGGGCAGTCCCTAACTCTGGAAACACCATATATTTT.

This clonotype has a count of ten or more. CDR3 amino acids: CSARSNRGFYEQYF. The CDR3 DNA reads TGCAGTGCTAGGTCTAACAGGGGGTTCTACGAGCAGTACTTC. The genes are TRBV20-1 and TRBJ2-7; 8 bases are shared with TRBD1. The junction had 7 bases not matched to a gene; V was cut back by 3 bases and J by 3 bases. Germline V lookup: CDR1 DFQATT, CDR2 SNEGSKA (reference sequence). This CDR3 is 14 amino acids long.

This clonotype has a count of ten or more. The chain has TRBV12-3 or TRBV12-4 and TRBJ1-4; TRBD1 matches 7 bases. The trim removed 5 bases at V and 7 bases at J, leaving 7 bases unmatched. This CDR3 region has 14 residues. CDR3 protein: CASSPTGLGEKLFF. CDR3 nucleotides: TGTGCCAGCAGTCCGACAGGGTTGGGTGAAAAACTGTTTTTT.

This clonotype was detected ten times or more. The V gene is TRBV11-3, the J gene TRBJ2-1, with 14 positions matching TRBD2. V lost 5 bases and J lost 5; bases outside the gene matches: 2. The germline CDR1 and CDR2 sequences are SGHNT and YENEEA. This CDR3 region has 15 residues. CDR3 DNA sequence: TGTGCCAGCAGCCTGACTAGCGGGAGGGACAATGAGCAGTTCTTC. Its protein product is CASSLTSGRDNEQFF.

This clonotype occurred many times. The chain carries TRBV28 and TRBJ2-7, with TRBD2 matching over 8 bases. CDR3 length: 14 amino acids. Germline V gives CDR1 MDHEN, CDR2 SYDVKM. The V segment lost 8 bases and the J segment 4 bases; nucleotides outside the gene matches: 10. The DNA of the CDR3 is TGTGCCAGCGCCCCCCGGGCTAGCGGGTACGAGCAGTACTTC. This gives the protein CASAPRASGYEQYF. Variable domain in full (rest from reference TRBV28 and TRBJ2-7): DVKVTQSSRYLVKRTGEKVFLECVQDMDHENMFWYRQDPGLGLRLIYFSYDVKMKEKGDIPEGYSVSREKKERFSLILESASTNQTSMYLCASAPRASGYEQYFGPGTRLTVT.

The chain is built from TRBV2 and TRBJ1-1; D unresolved. There are 10 residues in the CDR3. Trimming took off 8 bases at V and 10 bases at J, with 11 bases between the two ends. Germline CDR1 and CDR2: SNHLY and FYNNEI. The CDR3 reads CASSYMVAFF. For the CDR3, the DNA is TGTGCCAGCTCCTATATGGTAGCTTTCTTT.

The table lists this clonotype with many counts. The CDR3 DNA is TGTGCCAGCAGCCAGGACAGGGACGAGCAGTACGTC. As protein: CASSQDRDEQYV. The chain carries TRBV12-3 or TRBV12-4 and TRBJ2-7; TRBD1 aligns across 8 bases. The J segment lost 5 bases and the V segment lost 6 bases, leaving 3 bases of the junction unmatched. The CDR3 runs 12 residues.

This clonotype was seen many times. V usage is TRBV2 and J usage is TRBJ1-5, with 7 bases fitting TRBD1. After removal of 6 bases from V and 5 bases from J, the junction contained 4 bases not matched to a gene. Germline V CDR1 and CDR2: SNHLY, FYNNEI. This CDR3 comprises 13 residues. The CDR3 DNA is TGTGCCAGCAGGAACAGGGGTTATCAGCCCCAGCATTTT. It translates to CASRNRGYQPQHF.

J is TRBJ1-2 and V is TRBV6-5; D gene unclear. With 3 bases removed from V and 7 bases from J, the gap between germline ends came to 6 bases. The germline V gene has CDR1 MNHEY and CDR2 SVGAGI. There are 11 residues in the CDR3. This CDR3 is CASSYWGGYTF. The CDR3 DNA is TGTGCCAGCAGTTATTGGGGTGGCTACACCTTC.

This clonotype was picked up many times. The chain combines TRBV5-1 with TRBJ2-3; D is ambiguous. V lost 0 bases to trimming and J lost 0 bases, with 5 bases between them. CDR1 and CDR2 (germline): SGHRS, YFSETQ. The CDR3 loop spans 14 amino acids. The CDR3 loop is CASSLARSTDTQYF. The CDR3 nucleotides are TGCGCCAGCAGCTTGGCGAGGAGCACAGATACGCAGTATTTT.

The V gene is TRBV20-1, the J gene TRBJ2-2, with unresolved D. Trimming left V 1 base short and J 6 bases short, with 9 bases between. Germline-derived CDR1 and CDR2 are DFQATT and SNEGSKA (reference sequence). This CDR3 is built from 13 residues. The CDR3 DNA sequence: TGCAGTGCTAGAGGAACGGATCCCGGGGAGCTGTTTTTT. Translation gives CSARGTDPGELFF.

This clonotype turned up a few times. The chain combines TRBV6-1 with TRBJ1-1; D is undetermined. The germline V gene has CDR1 MNHNS and CDR2 SASEGT. V shed 6 bases and J shed 1 base, with 9 bases lying between them. The CDR3 sequence is 13 residues long. DNA of the CDR3: TGTGCCAGCAGACGTCTGTCGAACACTGAAGCTTTCTTT. Residues: CASRRLSNTEAFF.

This clonotype turned up a few times. This CDR3 is CASSLEGGGTGSTDTQYF. In nucleotides, the CDR3 is TGTGCCAGCAGCTTAGAGGGGGGAGGGACAGGAAGCACAGATACGCAGTATTTT. The chain couples TRBV7-6 to TRBJ2-3, with a possible D match to TRBD1 (8 bases). CDR3 length equals 18 residues. V dropped 1 base and J dropped 0 bases, with 17 bases sitting between them. Germline lookup yields CDR1 SGHVS and CDR2 FNYEAQ. Combining the CDR3 with reference TRBV7-6 and TRBJ2-3 gives the whole variable domain GAGVSQSPRYKVTKRGQDVALRCDPISGHVSLYWYRQALGQGPEFLTYFNYEAQQDKSGLPNDRFSAERPEGSISTLTIQRTEQRDSAMYRCASSLEGGGTGSTDTQYFGPGTRLTVL.

This chain uses TRBV10-2 with TRBJ2-5; D is ambiguous. CDR1 and CDR2 (germline): WSHSY, SAAADI. V was shortened by 2 bases and J by 5 bases, with 18 bases between the two germline ends. This CDR3 spans 16 amino acids. CDR3 region: CASSESWQTVGETQYF. CDR3 in DNA: TGCGCCAGCAGTGAGAGTTGGCAGACCGTAGGGGAGACCCAGTACTTC.

With regard to this clonotype: Since a much larger clone is just one base distant, this may be a read error. V gene TRBV28 combines with J gene TRBJ1-2; 7 nucleotides agree with TRBD1. There are 12 residues in the CDR3. Germline V gene sequence: CDR1 MDHEN, CDR2 SYDVKM. This chain's CDR3 is CASSMTGHGYIF. In DNA, the CDR3 is TGTGCCAGCAGTATGACAGGGCATGGCTACATCTTC.

This rearrangement joins TRBV19 to TRBJ1-5; tentatively, D is TRBD1 (6 bases). Per germline, CDR1 LNHDA and CDR2 SQIVND (reference sequence). The CDR3 covers 13 residues. Trimming removed 9 bases at V and 7 bases at J, with 16 bases between. The CDR3 is CASSTGQRQPQHF. CDR3 nucleotides: TGTGCCAGCTCAACAGGACAGAGGCAGCCCCAGCATTTT.

The chain is built from TRBV12-3 or TRBV12-4 and TRBJ2-5; tentative D call: TRBD2 (5 bases). CDR3 size: 15 residues. The V and J ends lost 6 bases and 4 bases respectively, with 18 bases between them. The CDR3 bases are TGTGCCAGCAGCCGACTTCTAGTGGGAGTAGAGACCCAGTACTTC. This codes for CASSRLLVGVETQYF.